This T cell receptor (beta chain) appears in the sequencing data of a study of shared clonotypes between healthy human individuals. The study's findings and limits: The donor pool, a small one, limited the genetic and exposure-history diversity represented.

Germline V gene lookup returns CDR1 MGHRA and CDR2 YSYEKL. The CDR3 is made up of 15 amino acids. V shed 4 bases, J shed 2 bases, and the junction held 8 bases outside the gene matches. Measured with immunoSEQ multiplex PCR; TCRdb has only the in-frame clones, and not every one. The table has roughly 2,300,000 clones, around 90% seen once. On this clone itself: Its antigen is still unknown.

The chain uses TRBV4-1 and TRBJ2-7; 7 bases are shared with TRBD1. Sequenced sample: naive CD4+ T cells from PBMCs. Stated subset: CD45RA+ positively selected. This clonotype was obtained from a man between 18 and 35 years old in good health. Some clones in this sample may be carry-over from other donors' samples. This CDR3 is CASSRGQVGAYEQYF. CDR3 coding DNA: TGCGCCAGCAGCCGAGGACAGGTGGGCGCCTACGAGCAGTACTTC.